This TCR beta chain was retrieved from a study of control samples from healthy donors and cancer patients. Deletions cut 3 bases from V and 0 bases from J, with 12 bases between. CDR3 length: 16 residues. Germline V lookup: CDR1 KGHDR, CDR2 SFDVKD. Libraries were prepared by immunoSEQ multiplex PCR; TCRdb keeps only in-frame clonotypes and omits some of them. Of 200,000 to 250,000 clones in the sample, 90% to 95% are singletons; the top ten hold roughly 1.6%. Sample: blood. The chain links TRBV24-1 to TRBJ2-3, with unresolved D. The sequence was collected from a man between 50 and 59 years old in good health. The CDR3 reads CATSDLRFASTDTQYF. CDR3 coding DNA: TGTGCCACCAGTGATCTCAGGTTCGCTAGCACAGATACGCAGTATTTT.